These 2 T cell receptor beta chains came from one sample sequenced in a study of blood T cell repertoires in COVID-19. The protocol was immunoSEQ multiplex PCR, while the TCRdb copy is restricted to in-frame clones and leaves out a portion. This table holds some 270,000 clones, 75% to 95% found once. Sequences were obtained from PBMCs or T cells enriched from blood (not recorded which). The receptors stem from a man between 40 and 49 years old who had been exposed to COVID-19.

CDR3 protein: CASSPTGPYNEQFF. CDR3 in DNA: TGTGCCAGCAGCCCGACAGGGCCCTACAATGAGCAGTTCTTC. The rearrangement joins TRBV5-6 to TRBJ2-1, with 7 bases aligning to TRBD1. Germline CDR1 SGHDT, CDR2 YYEEEE. With V trimmed by 4 bases and J by 2 bases, 3 bases remained unmatched. The CDR3 contains 14 residues.

The chain has TRBV10-3 and TRBJ1-2; no firm D call. The CDR3 loop spans 14 amino acids. The V end was cut by 7 bases, the J end by 0 bases, with 12 bases between. Per the germline V gene, CDR1 is ENHRY and CDR2 is SYGVKD. CDR3: CAITQREANYGYTF. CDR3 bases: TGTGCCATCACCCAAAGGGAGGCTAACTATGGCTACACCTTC.